The present T cell receptor (beta chain) was sequenced within a study of blood T cell repertoires in COVID-19. Methods used by the authors: By means of reference gene primer amplification, nucleated cell counts were estimated. TCRdb's table, derived via immunoSEQ multiplex PCR, lists solely in-frame clones and lacks some. V and J calls and clone size are those listed in that table; D and trimming were worked out from the DNA. The sample consists of approximately 220,000 clones, around 82% of them appearing once. Deletions cut 5 bases from V and 1 base from J, with 14 bases between. There are 15 residues in the CDR3. Germline values: CDR1 SEHNR, CDR2 FQNEAQ (reference sequence).

This sequence was found in a woman in her 70s with acute or convalescent COVID-19. V and J are TRBV7-9 and TRBJ1-2; D may be TRBD1 (5 bases). The sample comprised peripheral blood. Here the CDR3 DNA reads TGTGCCAGCAGCCCCGGGGGACTACTTAACTATGGCTACACCTTC. Translation gives CASSPGGLLNYGYTF.